The T cell receptor (beta chain) described here comes from a study of cytomegalovirus exposure and HLA in healthy donors. Notes on the study in general: In an earlier analysis, in some 540 donors, most V segments appeared productive either ~90% or ~30% of the time.

From germline, CDR1 is SGHVS and CDR2 FQNEAQ. V lost 5 bases and J lost 7, with 24 bases in between. The CDR3 loop spans 16 amino acids. The count of this clone is one. Its antigen is unidentified. This sample also contains other DNA sequences that code for the same CDR3. With 60 Vbeta and 13 Jbeta primers, the PCR was carried out. Using immunoSEQ multiplex PCR, the repertoire was profiled, and TCRdb retains in-frame clones only, with some absent. Found here are roughly 200,000 clones, 65% to 80% of them singletons; the top ten hold nearly 4.5%. The chain has TRBV7-8 and TRBJ2-7; perhaps TRBD2 as D (5 bases). Specimen: PBMCs. The origin of this receptor is a woman aged 25 to 39 in good health and CMV-seropositive. This CDR3 reads CASSLNVQFPGWEQYF. The DNA of the CDR3 is TGTGCCAGCAGCCTTAACGTCCAGTTCCCGGGATGGGAGCAGTACTTC. Complete variable domain (other parts from reference TRBV7-8 and TRBJ2-7): GAGVSQSPRYKVAKRGQDVALRCDPISGHVSLFWYQQALGQGPEFLTYFQNEAQLDKSGLPSDRFFAERPEGSVSTLKIQRTQQEDSAVYLCASSLNVQFPGWEQYFGPGTRLTVT.